The 5 T cell receptor beta chains in this list originate from one sample, sequenced in a study of blood T cell repertoires in COVID-19. Data came from immunoSEQ multiplex PCR; TCRdb stores just in-frame clones and leaves some out. The sample has about 490,000 clones, 70% to 90% seen once; the top ten hold more than 3%. Material: peripheral blood. The origin of the receptors is a human donor in a cohort sampled during active COVID-19.

This clone was counted a few times. The V call is TRBV7-9, the J call TRBJ2-3; D is possibly TRBD1 (5 bases). Germline CDR1 SEHNR, CDR2 FQNEAQ (reference sequence). CDR3 length equals 15 residues. Trimming removed 5 bases from V and 0 bases from J, with 12 bases in between. The CDR3 region is CASSPRTISTDTQYF. For the CDR3, the DNA is TGTGCCAGCAGCCCCCGGACAATAAGCACAGATACGCAGTATTTT.

The V and J genes are TRBV3-1 (or the pseudogene TRBV3-2) and TRBJ2-5; possibly TRBD2 for D (6 bases). The CDR3 sequence is 17 residues long. Trimming left V 1 base short and J 5 bases short, with 20 bases between. Germline V gene lookup returns CDR1 LGHDT and CDR2 YNNKEL (reference sequence). The CDR3 DNA reads as TGTGCCAGCAGCCAAGCAGGCCCGTCGGGAGCAGGGGAGACCCAGTACTTC. Its translation is CASSQAGPSGAGETQYF.

This clone has just one count. J is TRBJ2-1 and V is TRBV14, with 14 nucleotides matching TRBD2. The junction had 5 bases not matched to a gene; V was cut back by 9 bases and J by 4 bases. Germline CDR1 SGHDN, CDR2 FVKESK. This CDR3 is 15 amino acids long. The CDR3 loop reads CASAGTSGSYNEQFF. In nucleotides, the CDR3 is TGTGCCAGTGCCGGGACTAGCGGGAGTTACAATGAGCAGTTCTTC.

This chain links TRBV15 with TRBJ2-3; 14 nucleotides align to TRBD2. CDR1 and CDR2 (germline): LNHNV, YYDKDF (reference sequence). The CDR3 has 16 residues. J was trimmed by 4 bases and V by 7 bases; bases with no gene match: 7. CDR3 sequence: CATNPGLAGAPDTQYF. The CDR3 nucleotides read TGTGCCACCAACCCGGGACTAGCGGGAGCCCCAGATACGCAGTATTTT.

This clone was seen once. The V gene is TRBV18, the J gene TRBJ2-6; 12 bases are a match to TRBD1. The CDR3 covers 18 residues. CDR1 is KGHSH, CDR2 LQKENI, per germline. V shed 3 bases and J 4 bases; nucleotides not matched to a gene: 7. CDR3 loop: CASSPGQGASGGANVLTF. The CDR3 coding sequence is TGTGCCAGCTCACCGGGACAGGGGGCTTCGGGCGGGGCCAACGTCCTGACTTTC.